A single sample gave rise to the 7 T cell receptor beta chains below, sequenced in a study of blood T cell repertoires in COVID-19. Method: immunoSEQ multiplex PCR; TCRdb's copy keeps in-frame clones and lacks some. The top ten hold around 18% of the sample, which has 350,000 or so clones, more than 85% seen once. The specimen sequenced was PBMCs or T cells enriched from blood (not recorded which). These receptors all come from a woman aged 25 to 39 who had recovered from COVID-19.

The CDR3 nucleotides are TGTGCCAGCAGCTTAGATGGGCTACCGAACTCCTACGAGCAGTACTTC. Residues: CASSLDGLPNSYEQYF. V is TRBV11-2 and J is TRBJ2-7; D uncertain. Germline V lookup: CDR1 SGHAT, CDR2 FQNNGV. The ends were cut back, 0 bases at V and 0 bases at J, with 12 bases in the middle. There are 16 residues in the CDR3.

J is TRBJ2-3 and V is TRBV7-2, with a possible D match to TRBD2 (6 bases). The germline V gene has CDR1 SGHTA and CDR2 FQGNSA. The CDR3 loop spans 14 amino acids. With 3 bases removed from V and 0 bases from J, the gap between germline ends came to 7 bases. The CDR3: CASSFGTSTDTQYF. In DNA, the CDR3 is TGTGCCAGCAGCTTCGGGACTAGCACAGATACGCAGTATTTT.

CDR3 in amino acids: CASSLAVGQMNTEAFF. The CDR3, as DNA: TGTGCCAGCAGCTTAGCGGTGGGACAGATGAACACTGAAGCTTTCTTT. V gene TRBV7-8 combines with J gene TRBJ1-1, with 7 nucleotides matching TRBD1. V lost 0 bases to trimming and J lost 0 bases; unmatched junction nucleotides: 4. Germline V gene data show CDR1 as SGHVS and CDR2 as FQNEAQ. This CDR3 region has 16 residues. Variable domain in full (rest from reference TRBV7-8 and TRBJ1-1): GAGVSQSPRYKVAKRGQDVALRCDPISGHVSLFWYQQALGQGPEFLTYFQNEAQLDKSGLPSDRFFAERPEGSVSTLKIQRTQQEDSAVYLCASSLAVGQMNTEAFFGQGTRLTVV.

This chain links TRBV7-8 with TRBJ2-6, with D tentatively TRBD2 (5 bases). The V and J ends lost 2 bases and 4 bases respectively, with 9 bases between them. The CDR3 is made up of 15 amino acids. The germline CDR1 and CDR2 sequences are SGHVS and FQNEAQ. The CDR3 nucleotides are TGTGCCAGCAGCTTAACCCGGGGAGGGGCCAACGTCCTGACTTTC. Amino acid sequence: CASSLTRGGANVLTF.

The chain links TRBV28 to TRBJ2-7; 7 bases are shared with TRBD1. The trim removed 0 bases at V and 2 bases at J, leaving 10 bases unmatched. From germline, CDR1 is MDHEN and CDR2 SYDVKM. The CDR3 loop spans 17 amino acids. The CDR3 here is CASSLWGQRAATYEQYF. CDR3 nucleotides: TGTGCCAGCAGTTTATGGGGACAGAGAGCGGCTACCTACGAGCAGTACTTC. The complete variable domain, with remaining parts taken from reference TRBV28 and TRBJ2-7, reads DVKVTQSSRYLVKRTGEKVFLECVQDMDHENMFWYRQDPGLGLRLIYFSYDVKMKEKGDIPEGYSVSREKKERFSLILESASTNQTSMYLCASSLWGQRAATYEQYFGPGTRLTVT.

CDR3 DNA: TGTGCCACCAGTGATTTGCGGGGGATCTACAATGAGCAGTTCTTC. This gives the protein CATSDLRGIYNEQFF. The chain uses TRBV24-1 and TRBJ2-1, with a tentative D call TRBD2 (6 bases). CDR3 length: 15 residues. Germline V gene lookup returns CDR1 KGHDR and CDR2 SFDVKD. The V and J ends lost 0 bases and 3 bases respectively, with 8 bases between them.

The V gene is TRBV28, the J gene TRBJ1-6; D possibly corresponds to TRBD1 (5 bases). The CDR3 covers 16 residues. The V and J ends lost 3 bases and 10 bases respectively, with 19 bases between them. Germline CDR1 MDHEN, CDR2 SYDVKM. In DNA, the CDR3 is TGTGCCAGCAGTTTGGGACTATCGAAAAGGAGGTCACCCCTCCACTTT. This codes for CASSLGLSKRRSPLHF.